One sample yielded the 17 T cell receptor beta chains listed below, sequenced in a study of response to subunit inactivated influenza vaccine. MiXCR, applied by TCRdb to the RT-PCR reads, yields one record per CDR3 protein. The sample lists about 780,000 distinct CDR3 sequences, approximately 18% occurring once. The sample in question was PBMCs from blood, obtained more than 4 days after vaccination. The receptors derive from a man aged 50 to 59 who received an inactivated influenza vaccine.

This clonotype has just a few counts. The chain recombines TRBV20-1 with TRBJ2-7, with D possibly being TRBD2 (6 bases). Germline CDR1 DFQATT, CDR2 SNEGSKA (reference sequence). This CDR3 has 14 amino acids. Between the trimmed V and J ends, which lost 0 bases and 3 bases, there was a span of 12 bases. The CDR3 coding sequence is TGCAGTGCTAGAGATCGCGGGATTATCTACGAGCAGTACTTC. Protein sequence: CSARDRGIIYEQYF.

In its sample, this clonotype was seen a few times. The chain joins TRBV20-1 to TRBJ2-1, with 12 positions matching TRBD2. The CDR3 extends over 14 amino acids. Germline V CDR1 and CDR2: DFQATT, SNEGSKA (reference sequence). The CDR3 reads CRFSSGRGHNEQFF. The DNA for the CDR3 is TGCAGGTTCTCTAGCGGGAGGGGACACAATGAGCAGTTCTTC.

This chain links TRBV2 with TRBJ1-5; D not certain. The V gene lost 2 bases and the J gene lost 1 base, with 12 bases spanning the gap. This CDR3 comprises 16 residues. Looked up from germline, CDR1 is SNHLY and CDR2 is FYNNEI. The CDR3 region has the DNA TGTGCCAGCAGTGAATCTGGCACCTACAGCAATCAGCCCCAGCATTTT. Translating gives CASSESGTYSNQPQHF.

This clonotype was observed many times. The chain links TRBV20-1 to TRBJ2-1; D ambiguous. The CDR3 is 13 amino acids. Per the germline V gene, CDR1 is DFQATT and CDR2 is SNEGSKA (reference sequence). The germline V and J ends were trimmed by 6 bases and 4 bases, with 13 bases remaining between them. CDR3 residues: CSADFGPYNEQFF. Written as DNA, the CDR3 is TGCAGTGCGGATTTTGGACCGTACAATGAGCAGTTCTTC.

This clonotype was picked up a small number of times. The CDR3 region is CASSQVPASLTEAFF. The DNA of the CDR3 is TGTGCCAGCAGCCAAGTTCCAGCTTCGTTAACTGAAGCTTTCTTT. The chain uses TRBV3-1 and TRBJ1-1; D is unclear. The CDR3 contains 15 residues. From germline, CDR1 is LGHDT and CDR2 YNNKEL (reference sequence). The V and J ends lost 1 base and 5 bases respectively, with 14 bases between them.

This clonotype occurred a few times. The CDR3 spells CASSSVGMTGGNNEQFF. CDR3 bases: TGTGCCAGCAGCTCAGTGGGCATGACGGGAGGGAACAATGAGCAGTTCTTC. The chain uses TRBV11-2 and TRBJ2-1; 8 bases match TRBD2. V shed 4 bases, J shed 5 bases, and the junction held 13 bases outside the gene matches. Germline CDR1 reads SGHAT; CDR2 reads FQNNGV. CDR3 size: 17 residues.

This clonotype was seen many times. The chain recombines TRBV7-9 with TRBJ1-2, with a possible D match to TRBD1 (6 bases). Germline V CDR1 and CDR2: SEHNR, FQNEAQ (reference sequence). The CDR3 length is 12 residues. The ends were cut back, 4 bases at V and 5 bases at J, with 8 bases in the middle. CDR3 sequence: CASSSQGYGYTF. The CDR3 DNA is TGTGCCAGCAGCTCGCAGGGGTATGGCTACACCTTC.

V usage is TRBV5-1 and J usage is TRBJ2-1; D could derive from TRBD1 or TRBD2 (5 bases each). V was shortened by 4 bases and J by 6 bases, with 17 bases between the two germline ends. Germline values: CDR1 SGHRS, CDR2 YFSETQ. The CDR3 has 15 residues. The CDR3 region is CASSTSGTRSNEQFF. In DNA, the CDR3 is TGCGCCAGCAGCACATCCGGGACCCGTAGCAATGAGCAGTTCTTC.

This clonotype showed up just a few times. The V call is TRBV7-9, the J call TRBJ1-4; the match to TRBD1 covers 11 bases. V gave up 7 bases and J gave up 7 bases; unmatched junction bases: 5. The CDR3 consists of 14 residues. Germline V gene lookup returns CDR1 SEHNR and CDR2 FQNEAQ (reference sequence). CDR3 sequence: CASTYGQGAEKLFF. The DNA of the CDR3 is TGTGCCAGCACCTACGGACAGGGGGCTGAAAAACTGTTTTTT.

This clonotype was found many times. The CDR3 bases are TGCAGTGCTAGAGAGGGACAGCGGCCTGAAGCTTTCTTT. Amino acids: CSAREGQRPEAFF. The rearrangement joins TRBV20-1 to TRBJ1-1; 7 nucleotides match TRBD1. Germline trimming cut 0 bases from V and 6 bases from J; bases unmatched to any gene: 4. The germline CDR1 and CDR2 sequences are DFQATT and SNEGSKA (reference sequence). This CDR3 spans 13 amino acids.

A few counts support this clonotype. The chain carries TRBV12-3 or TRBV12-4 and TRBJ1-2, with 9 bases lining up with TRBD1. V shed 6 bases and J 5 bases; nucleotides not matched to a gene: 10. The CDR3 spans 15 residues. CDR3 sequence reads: CASSRWGQGWYGYTF. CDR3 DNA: TGTGCCAGCAGCAGATGGGGACAGGGCTGGTATGGCTACACCTTC.

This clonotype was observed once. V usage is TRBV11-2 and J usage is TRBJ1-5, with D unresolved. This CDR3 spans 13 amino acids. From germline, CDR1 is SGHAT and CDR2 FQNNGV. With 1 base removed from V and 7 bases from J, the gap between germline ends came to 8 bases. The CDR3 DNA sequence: TGTGCCAGCAGCTTAGGGGATGTACAGCCCCAGCATTTT. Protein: CASSLGDVQPQHF.

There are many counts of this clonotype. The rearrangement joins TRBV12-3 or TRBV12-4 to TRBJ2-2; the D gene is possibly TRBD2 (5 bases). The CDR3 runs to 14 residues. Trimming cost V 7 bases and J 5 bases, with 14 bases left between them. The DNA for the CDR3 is TGTGCCAGCACCCTTGGGAGCGCAACCGGGGAGCTGTTTTTT. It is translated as CASTLGSATGELFF.

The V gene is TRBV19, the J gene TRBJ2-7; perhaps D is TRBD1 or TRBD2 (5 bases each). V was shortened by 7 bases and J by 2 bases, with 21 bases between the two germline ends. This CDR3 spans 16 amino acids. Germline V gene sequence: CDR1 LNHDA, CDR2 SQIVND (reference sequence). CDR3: CASTPGPRDGAYEQYF. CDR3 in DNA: TGTGCCAGTACCCCAGGCCCCCGGGACGGAGCCTACGAGCAGTACTTC.

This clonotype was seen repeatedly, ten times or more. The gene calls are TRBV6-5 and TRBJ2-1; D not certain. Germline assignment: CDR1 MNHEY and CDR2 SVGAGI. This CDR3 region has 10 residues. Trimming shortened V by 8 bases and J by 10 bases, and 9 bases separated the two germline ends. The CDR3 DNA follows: TGTGCCAGCCCTGGTACCGAGCAGTTCTTC. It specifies CASPGTEQFF.

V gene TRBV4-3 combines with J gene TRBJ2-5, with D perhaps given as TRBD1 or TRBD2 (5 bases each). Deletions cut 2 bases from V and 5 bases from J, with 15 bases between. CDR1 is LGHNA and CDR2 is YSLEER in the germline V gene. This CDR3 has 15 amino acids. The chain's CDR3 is CASSQNAGAWETQYF. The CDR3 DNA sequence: TGCGCCAGCAGCCAAAATGCCGGGGCCTGGGAGACCCAGTACTTC.

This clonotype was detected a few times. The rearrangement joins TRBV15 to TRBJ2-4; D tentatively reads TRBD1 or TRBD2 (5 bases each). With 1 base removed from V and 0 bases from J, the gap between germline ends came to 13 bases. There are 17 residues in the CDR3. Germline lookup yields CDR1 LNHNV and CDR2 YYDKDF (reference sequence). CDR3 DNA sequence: TGTGCCACCAGCAGAGGAGGGACGGCGCTAGCCAAAAACATTCAGTACTTC. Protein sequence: CATSRGGTALAKNIQYF.